Given below is one TCR beta chain in context. The antigen is not known. The sample originates from a study of radiation and T cells in renal cell carcinoma. Turning to the study itself: Nephrectomy followed 15 Gy stereotactic body radiation by 4 weeks.

Germline V gene data show CDR1 as SNHLY and CDR2 as FYNNEI. CDR3 length equals 12 residues. The germline V and J ends were trimmed by 7 bases and 8 bases, with 11 bases remaining between them. Time point noted: baseline pretreatment blood. Treatment indicated: 15 Gy SBRT to primary tumor, nephrectomy 4 weeks later. Radiation-treated patients gave blood at baseline, week 2 and week 4. Whole-study findings and limits: In blood, top tumor clones expanded by 2 weeks, shrinking by 4.

Method: immunoSEQ multiplex PCR; TCRdb's copy keeps in-frame clones and lacks some. Of more than 95,000 clones in the sample, roughly 80% are singletons; the top ten hold under 4%. The clonotype originates from a woman aged 55 to 70 with renal cell carcinoma. This chain joins TRBV2 and TRBJ1-4; D gene ambiguous. Sequenced material: blood, taken from a patient whose treatment included radiotherapy and nephrectomy. CDR3 region: CASTREGEKLFF. CDR3 DNA: TGTGCCAGCACTCGAGAAGGGGAAAAACTGTTTTTT.